Listed below are T cell receptor beta chains from one sample, sequenced in a study of T cells in localized non-small cell lung cancer. Only in-frame clones appear in the TCRdb table, and some are missing; sequencing was by immunoSEQ multiplex PCR. Of about 70,000 clones in the sample, about nine tenths were seen once. Material: peripheral blood, obtained before any cancer treatment. The source is an older male donor with stage III squamous cell lung carcinoma. CDR3s include the opening cysteine and the closing phenylalanine or tryptophan. The order of the fields is J gene, V gene, clone size, D gene, CDR3 DNA, CDR3 protein. A D gene is named only where the DNA matches it firmly. Size is stated for part of the rows, as once, few or many counts, or as a class when the clone is expanded.

J: TRBJ2-2
V: TRBV5-3
size: -
D: -
DNA: TGTGCCAGAAGCTTGTGCCCAGGGCCGAACACCGGGGAGCTGTTTTTT
CDR3: CARSLCPGPNTGELFF

J: TRBJ1-6
V: TRBV19
size: -
D: TRBD1
DNA: TGTGCCAGTAGTATTGGGACGACAGGGGGAATCGATTCACCCCTCCACTTT
CDR3: CASSIGTTGGIDSPLHF

J: TRBJ1-2
V: TRBV28
size: -
D: -
DNA: TGTGCCAGCAGTTCGACGTCTTATTATGGCTACACCTTC
CDR3: CASSSTSYYGYTF

J: TRBJ2-5
V: TRBV5-1
size: -
D: -
DNA: TGCGCCAGCAGCTTGGGTCCTTTAGCAGAGACCCAGTACTTC
CDR3: CASSLGPLAETQYF

J: TRBJ1-3
V: TRBV5-4
size: once
D: -
DNA: TGTGCCAGCAGCTTGGGACAGAGACCTGGAAACACCATATATTTT
CDR3: CASSLGQRPGNTIYF

J: TRBJ1-2
V: TRBV4-1
size: -
D: -
DNA: TGCGCCAGCAGCCAAGAGCCGAGGCGAGGTCACACCTTC
CDR3: CASSQEPRRGHTF

J: TRBJ2-5
V: TRBV7-3
size: -
D: -
DNA: TGTGCCAGCAGCTTTCAAGGTTACCAAGAGACCCAGTACTTC
CDR3: CASSFQGYQETQYF

J: TRBJ2-3
V: TRBV4-1
size: -
D: TRBD2
DNA: TGCGCCAGCAGCCGCGGCGGGGGGGGAGATACGCAGTATTTT
CDR3: CASSRGGGGDTQYF

J: TRBJ2-3
V: TRBV15
size: -
D: -
DNA: TGTGCCACCAGCAGAGATCGCGGTCCTGCAGATACGCAGTATTTT
CDR3: CATSRDRGPADTQYF

J: TRBJ2-1
V: TRBV7-6
size: -
D: -
DNA: TGTGCCAGCAGCTCCCCTACCGGGGGGCTTGGTGAGCAGTTCTTC
CDR3: CASSSPTGGLGEQFF

J: TRBJ1-5
V: TRBV7-8
size: -
D: -
DNA: TGTGCCAGCAGCTTACGGGGTATCAGCAATCAGCCCCAGCATTTT
CDR3: CASSLRGISNQPQHF

J: TRBJ2-5
V: TRBV5-1
size: -
D: TRBD1
DNA: TGCGCCAGCAGCCCCGGACAGGGGGCACAAGAGACCCAGTACTTC
CDR3: CASSPGQGAQETQYF

J: TRBJ1-1
V: TRBV5-1
size: -
D: TRBD1
DNA: TGCGCCAGCAGCTTGCGATCGACAGGGGGCATGAACACTGAAGCTTTCTTT
CDR3: CASSLRSTGGMNTEAFF

J: TRBJ1-6
V: TRBV5-6
size: -
D: -
DNA: TGTGCCAGCAGCTTGGTGGGGCTAGGTAATTCACCCCTCCACTTT
CDR3: CASSLVGLGNSPLHF

J: TRBJ1-2
V: TRBV19
size: -
D: TRBD1
DNA: TGTGCCAGTAGTCCGACAGGGAGCTATGGCTACACCTTC
CDR3: CASSPTGSYGYTF

J: TRBJ1-1
V: TRBV14
size: -
D: -
DNA: TGTGCCAGCAGCCAAGATCTGACGGGAACTGAAGCTTTCTTT
CDR3: CASSQDLTGTEAFF

J: TRBJ2-1
V: TRBV5-1
size: -
D: -
DNA: TGCGCCAGCAGCGCGGACTCAAGCTCCTACAATGAGCAGTTCTTC
CDR3: CASSADSSSYNEQFF

J: TRBJ2-5
V: TRBV11-2
size: -
D: TRBD2
DNA: TGTGCCAGCAGTCCTAGCGGGACTCTGGGAGAGACCCAGTACTTC
CDR3: CASSPSGTLGETQYF

J: TRBJ2-1
V: TRBV30
size: -
D: TRBD1
DNA: TGTGCCTGGACACAGGGGATCCCGTACAATGAGCAGTTCTTC
CDR3: CAWTQGIPYNEQFF

J: TRBJ2-5
V: TRBV7-9
size: -
D: -
DNA: TGTGCCAGCAGCTTAGCGCTACCGGGGGCGAGAGAGACCCAGTACTTC
CDR3: CASSLALPGARETQYF

J: TRBJ2-7
V: TRBV6-1
size: -
D: -
DNA: TGTGCCAGCAGTTTCCAGGCGAGGCGCGACGAGCAGTACTTC
CDR3: CASSFQARRDEQYF

J: TRBJ2-3
V: TRBV7-6
size: -
D: TRBD1
DNA: TGTGCCAGCAGCTTAGCGCAGGGGGCTGGAGCAGATACGCAGTATTTT
CDR3: CASSLAQGAGADTQYF

J: TRBJ2-7
V: TRBV6-6
size: few
D: -
DNA: TGTGCCAGCAGTCCACCAGGGGCTGGGACCTACGAGCAGTACTTC
CDR3: CASSPPGAGTYEQYF

J: TRBJ2-3
V: TRBV5-1
size: -
D: -
DNA: TGCGCCAGCAGGGACTATAAAAACACAGATACGCAGTATTTT
CDR3: CASRDYKNTDTQYF

J: TRBJ2-3
V: TRBV29-1
size: -
D: TRBD2
DNA: TGCAGCGTTGAGACTAGCGGGGGGGGAGATACGCAGTATTTT
CDR3: CSVETSGGGDTQYF

J: TRBJ2-5
V: TRBV4-2
size: -
D: TRBD2
DNA: TGTGCCAGCAGCCAATACGGAGCGGGGGCGAATCAAGAGACCCAGTACTTC
CDR3: CASSQYGAGANQETQYF

J: TRBJ2-1
V: TRBV5-1
size: -
D: -
DNA: TGCGCCAGCAGCCCCCCAGGCAATGAGCAGTTCTTC
CDR3: CASSPPGNEQFF

J: TRBJ1-3
V: TRBV6-5
size: once
D: -
DNA: TGTGCCAGCAGTTACGGGAGAGGGGGAGGAAACACCATATATTTT
CDR3: CASSYGRGGGNTIYF

J: TRBJ1-5
V: TRBV6-1
size: -
D: -
DNA: TGTGCCAGCACTCTCTCGGAGGCACAGCCCCAGCATTTT
CDR3: CASTLSEAQPQHF

J: TRBJ2-5
V: TRBV21-1
size: -
D: -
DNA: TGTGCCAGCAGCGGAGGGATAGGGACAGGTGGAAAGTGCGGCCAAGAGACCCAGTACTTC
CDR3: CASSGGIGTGGKCGQETQYF

J: TRBJ2-2
V: TRBV19
size: -
D: TRBD1
DNA: TGTGCCAGTAGTATAGAGGGGACAGGGTTCACCGGGGAGCTGTTTTTT
CDR3: CASSIEGTGFTGELFF

J: TRBJ2-3
V: TRBV7-9
size: -
D: -
DNA: TGTGCCAGCAGCTCCCGGGTGAGCACAGATACGCAGTATTTT
CDR3: CASSSRVSTDTQYF

J: TRBJ2-2
V: TRBV2
size: -
D: -
DNA: TGTGCCAGCAGTGGACGAGGTGGAACCGGGGAGCTGTTTTTT
CDR3: CASSGRGGTGELFF

J: TRBJ2-5
V: TRBV6-6
size: -
D: -
DNA: TGTGCCAGCAGCCGCCGGGTTACCGAGACCCAGTACTTC
CDR3: CASSRRVTETQYF

J: TRBJ2-7
V: TRBV25-1
size: -
D: -
DNA: TGTGCCACCGGACGGGGGACAGTACTCTCCTACGAGCAGTACTTC
CDR3: CATGRGTVLSYEQYF

J: TRBJ2-7
V: TRBV4-3
size: -
D: TRBD1
DNA: TGCGCCAGCAGCCAAGAGACCAGGGGGACCTACGAGCAGTACTTC
CDR3: CASSQETRGTYEQYF

J: TRBJ1-1
V: TRBV7-2
size: -
D: -
DNA: TGTGCCAGCAGCTTAAAGTGGAGGGGCACTGAAGCTTTCTTT
CDR3: CASSLKWRGTEAFF

J: TRBJ2-7
V: TRBV6-5
size: -
D: -
DNA: TGTGCCAGCAGTGAAGCGCGCGGGCGCGAGCAGTACTTC
CDR3: CASSEARGREQYF

J: TRBJ1-1
V: TRBV19
size: -
D: TRBD1
DNA: TGTGCCAGTAGTATAGAGGACAGGGTCTCTGAAGCTTTCTTT
CDR3: CASSIEDRVSEAFF

J: TRBJ2-1
V: TRBV30
size: few
D: -
DNA: TGTGCCTGGGGGGGGCATCACAATGAGCAGTTCTTC
CDR3: CAWGGHHNEQFF

J: TRBJ2-3
V: TRBV7-2
size: -
D: -
DNA: TGTGCCAGCAGCTCCCGAGGGGCTGCAGATACGCAGTATTTT
CDR3: CASSSRGAADTQYF

J: TRBJ1-2
V: TRBV5-4
size: -
D: -
DNA: TGTGCCAGCAGCTTGGAGGACTTTACTGTGGGAGGCTACACCTTC
CDR3: CASSLEDFTVGGYTF

J: TRBJ2-7
V: TRBV4-3
size: -
D: TRBD1
DNA: TGCGCCAGCAGCCACGCGACAGGGGAATCCTACGAGCAGTACTTC
CDR3: CASSHATGESYEQYF

J: TRBJ1-1
V: TRBV2
size: -
D: TRBD1
DNA: TGTGCCAGCAGTTGGTCGGACAGGGCGAACACTGAAGCTTTCTTT
CDR3: CASSWSDRANTEAFF

J: TRBJ2-5
V: TRBV5-6
size: -
D: TRBD1
DNA: TGTGCCAGCAGCTTAGGGACAGGGGGCCTGACCCAGTACTTC
CDR3: CASSLGTGGLTQYF